The table lists the clone carrying this TCR beta chain with many counts. This sample is part of a study of breast tumors, draining lymph nodes, adjacent tissues. TCRdb used MiXCR to reprocess the multiplex PCR reads, holding one entry per CDR3 protein. The sample records 140,000 or so distinct CDR3 sequences, approximately 29% being singletons. Axillary draining lymph nodes of breast cancer patients supplied the node samples. Germline CDR1 is SGDLS and CDR2 is YYNGEE. This CDR3 has 18 amino acids. Losses at the gene ends were 0 bases for V and 1 base for J; bases not matched to a gene: 10. The TCR originated in a female donor with breast cancer. Some clones in this sample may be carry-over from other donors' samples. Source material: axillary lymph node tissue. V usage is TRBV9 and J usage is TRBJ2-5, with TRBD2 matching over 9 bases. CDR3 DNA sequence: TGTGCCAGCAGCGTAGGAGAATTGGCTAGCGGGGTCCAAGAGACCCAGTACTTC. This codes for CASSVGELASGVQETQYF.